This entry lists 16 T cell receptor beta chains sequenced from one sample in a study of blood T cell repertoires in COVID-19. Generated by immunoSEQ multiplex PCR, the TCRdb table keeps only in-frame clones and is missing some. The sample contains roughly 380,000 clones, 89% of which appear only once. Source material: peripheral blood. These receptors were taken from a woman aged 40 to 55 with COVID-19, enrolled during active disease.

As DNA, the CDR3 is TGTGCCAGCAGCTTGAAGGGGAAGGTAACAGAAGCTTTCTTT. Its translation is CASSLKGKVTEAFF. The chain has TRBV5-4 and TRBJ1-1; possibly TRBD1 for D (5 bases). The CDR3 covers 14 residues. Trimming cost V 1 base and J 8 bases, with 15 bases left between them. Germline V gene lookup returns CDR1 SGHNT and CDR2 YYREEE (reference sequence). The full variable domain, in which reference TRBV5-4 and TRBJ1-1 provide the parts outside the CDR3, is ETGVTQSPTHLIKTRGQQVTLRCSSQSGHNTVSWYQQALGQGPQFIFQYYREEENGRGNFPPRFSGLQFPNYSSELNVNALELDDSALYLCASSLKGKVTEAFFGQGTRLTVV.

The genes are TRBV6-5 and TRBJ2-3, with a tentative D call TRBD2 (5 bases). CDR3 length equals 14 residues. Between the trimmed V and J ends, which lost 5 bases and 4 bases, there was a span of 13 bases. Looked up from germline, CDR1 is MNHEY and CDR2 is SVGAGI. The CDR3 DNA reads as TGTGCCAGCAGTCCCCGGACTGTTCCAGATACGCAGTATTTT. Its protein product is CASSPRTVPDTQYF.

The chain combines TRBV10-3 with TRBJ1-5, with 7 bases fitting TRBD1. The CDR3 is 13 amino acids. CDR1 is ENHRY and CDR2 is SYGVKD in the germline V gene. Trimming at V came to 6 bases and at J to 5 bases, leaving 4 bases not matched to a gene. CDR3 sequence reads: CAIRDRTDQPQHF. The CDR3 DNA sequence: TGTGCCATCAGGGACAGGACCGATCAGCCCCAGCATTTT.

The J gene is TRBJ1-5, the V gene TRBV24-1; 10 nucleotides align to TRBD1. Trimming cost V 3 bases and J 4 bases; bases outside gene matches: 2. The CDR3 is 15 residues long. Germline V CDR1 and CDR2: KGHDR, SFDVKD. The CDR3 region is CATSDPGQGNQPQHF. In nucleotides, the CDR3 is TGTGCCACCAGTGATCCGGGACAGGGGAATCAGCCCCAGCATTTT.

V gene TRBV10-3 combines with J gene TRBJ2-4; 7 nucleotides line up with TRBD1. The CDR3 loop spans 15 amino acids. The junction had 2 bases not matched to a gene; V was cut back by 0 bases and J by 3 bases. In germline, CDR1 is ENHRY, CDR2 SYGVKD. CDR3 nucleotides: TGTGCCATCAGTGAGTCGCCAGGGGGCAAAAACATTCAGTACTTC. Translation gives CAISESPGGKNIQYF.

The rearrangement joins TRBV7-8 to TRBJ1-2; maybe TRBD1 (6 bases). Germline-derived CDR1 and CDR2 are SGHVS and FQNEAQ. V was cut by 4 bases and J by 4 bases, with 13 bases left in between. This CDR3 has 14 amino acids. CDR3 in amino acids: CASSWGQGPYGYTF. The CDR3 bases are TGTGCCAGCAGCTGGGGGCAGGGCCCCTATGGCTACACCTTC.

The chain recombines TRBV7-9 with TRBJ1-2; D gene ambiguous. The CDR3 has 15 amino acids. Trimming took off 7 bases at V and 0 bases at J, with 15 bases between the two ends. Germline CDR1 is SEHNR and CDR2 is FQNEAQ (reference sequence). CDR3 sequence: CASTFPRASNYGYTF. Here the CDR3 DNA reads TGTGCCAGCACCTTTCCGAGAGCATCTAACTATGGCTACACCTTC. Using reference TRBV7-9 and TRBJ1-2 for the parts outside the CDR3, the full variable domain is DTGVSQNPRHKITKRGQNVTFRCDPISEHNRLYWYRQTLGQGPEFLTYFQNEAQLEKSRLLSDRFSAERPKGSFSTLEIQRTEQGDSAMYLCASTFPRASNYGYTFGSGTRLTVV.

The table lists this clone with many counts. The J gene is TRBJ2-1, the V gene TRBV4-1; 10 bases are a match to TRBD2. The CDR3 has 16 residues. CDR1 and CDR2 from the germline V gene are MGHRA and YSYEKL. The ends lost 2 bases at V and 6 bases at J; junction bases unmatched: 7. The CDR3 here is CASSQPPSGRVNEQFF. The CDR3 DNA is TGCGCCAGCAGCCAACCCCCAAGCGGGAGGGTCAATGAGCAGTTCTTC.

The sample holds one count of this clone. This chain uses TRBV28 with TRBJ2-1; the D is unclear. CDR3 size: 14 residues. V was pared by 2 bases and J by 3 bases, with 8 bases between. The germline gives CDR1 MDHEN, CDR2 SYDVKM. The CDR3 nucleotides read TGTGCCAGCAGTTTAGAGGCCATCTACAATGAGCAGTTCTTC. It specifies CASSLEAIYNEQFF.

This clone has just a few counts. The chain recombines TRBV6-5 with TRBJ2-2; TRBD1 might be the D (6 bases). The CDR3 spans 15 residues. Trimming removed 2 bases at V and 6 bases at J, with 13 bases between. CDR1 is MNHEY, CDR2 SVGAGI, per germline. CDR3 coding DNA: TGTGCCAGCAGTTACGACTTTGACAGGCCCGGGGAGCTGTTTTTT. Amino acids: CASSYDFDRPGELFF.

The rearrangement joins TRBV7-2 to TRBJ1-1, with D maybe TRBD1 (5 bases). The ends were cut back, 1 base at V and 1 base at J, with 16 bases in the middle. The germline CDR1 and CDR2 sequences are SGHTA and FQGNSA. There are 17 residues in the CDR3. The CDR3 protein is CASSLVSRVGENTEAFF. CDR3 in DNA: TGTGCCAGCAGCTTAGTTAGCAGGGTAGGGGAGAACACTGAAGCTTTCTTT.

The chain carries TRBV11-3 and TRBJ2-1; TRBD2 is a possible D gene (6 bases). This CDR3 is 15 amino acids long. Germline V gene sequence: CDR1 SGHNT, CDR2 YENEEA. Trimming cost V 6 bases and J 0 bases, with 12 bases left between them. DNA for the CDR3: TGTGCCAGCAGTGATAGCGGAAGCTCCTACAATGAGCAGTTCTTC. It specifies CASSDSGSSYNEQFF. Variable domain in full (rest from reference TRBV11-3 and TRBJ2-1): EAGVVQSPRYKIIEKKQPVAFWCNPISGHNTLYWYLQNLGQGPELLIRYENEEAVDDSQLPKDRFSAERLKGVDSTLKIQPAELGDSAVYLCASSDSGSSYNEQFFGPGTRLTVL.

The J gene is TRBJ2-6, the V gene TRBV10-2; D perhaps matches TRBD1 (6 bases). The CDR3 is made up of 17 amino acids. Germline V gene sequence: CDR1 WSHSY, CDR2 SAAADI. Trimming took off 2 bases at V and 1 base at J, with 12 bases between the two ends. CDR3 sequence reads: CASSEDRIMSGANVLTF. The CDR3 region has the DNA TGCGCCAGCAGTGAGGACAGGATTATGTCTGGGGCCAACGTCCTGACTTTC.

This clone has just one count. The V and J genes are TRBV6-5 and TRBJ2-2; TRBD2 agrees at 12 bases. This CDR3 comprises 15 residues. Trimming removed 5 bases from V and 6 bases from J; junction bases left unmatched: 4. CDR1 MNHEY and CDR2 SVGAGI come from the germline V gene. The CDR3 here is CASSTLAGGPGELFF. In DNA, the CDR3 is TGTGCCAGCAGTACCCTAGCGGGGGGGCCCGGGGAGCTGTTTTTT.

The rearrangement uses TRBV27 and TRBJ2-2; 7 bases agree with TRBD1. The trim removed 7 bases at V and 7 bases at J, leaving 12 bases unmatched. CDR3 size: 15 residues. Germline V gene sequence: CDR1 MNHEY, CDR2 SMNVEV (reference sequence). The CDR3 loop reads CASMVTLQGYGELFF. The CDR3 bases are TGTGCCAGCATGGTTACCCTACAGGGGTACGGGGAGCTGTTTTTT.

The CDR3 here is CASSFQRGNYGYTF. The CDR3 coding sequence is TGTGCCAGCAGCTTCCAACGAGGGAACTATGGCTACACCTTC. The gene calls are TRBV5-4 and TRBJ1-2; D unresolved. V lost 2 bases to trimming and J lost 2 bases, with 10 bases between them. The CDR3 has 14 amino acids. Germline CDR1 SGHNT, CDR2 YYREEE (reference sequence).